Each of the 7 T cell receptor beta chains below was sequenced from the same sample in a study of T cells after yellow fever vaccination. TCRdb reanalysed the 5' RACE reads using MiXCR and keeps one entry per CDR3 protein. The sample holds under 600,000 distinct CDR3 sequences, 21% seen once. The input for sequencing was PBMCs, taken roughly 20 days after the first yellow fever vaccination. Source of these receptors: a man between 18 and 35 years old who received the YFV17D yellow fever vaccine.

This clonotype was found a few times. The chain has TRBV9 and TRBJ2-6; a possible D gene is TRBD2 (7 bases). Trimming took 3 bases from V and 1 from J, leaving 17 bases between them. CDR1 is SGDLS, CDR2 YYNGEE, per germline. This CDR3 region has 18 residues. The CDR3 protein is CASSGEGHRSSGANVLTF. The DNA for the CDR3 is TGTGCCAGCAGCGGGGAGGGACACCGGAGTTCTGGGGCCAACGTCCTGACTTTC.

CDR3 DNA: TGTGCCAGCAGCCCCCCGGGGAGCTACACCGGGGAGCTGTTTTTT. Encoded protein: CASSPPGSYTGELFF. J is TRBJ2-2 and V is TRBV12-3 or TRBV12-4; TRBD2 might be the D (5 bases). This CDR3 contains 15 residues. The V end was cut by 6 bases, the J end by 3 bases, with 14 bases between.

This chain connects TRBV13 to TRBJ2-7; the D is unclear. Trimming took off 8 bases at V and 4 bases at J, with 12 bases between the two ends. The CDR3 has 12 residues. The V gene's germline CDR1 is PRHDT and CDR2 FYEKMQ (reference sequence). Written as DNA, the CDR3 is TGTGCCAGCGCCGACTCTGGGTACGAGCAGTACTTC. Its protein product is CASADSGYEQYF.

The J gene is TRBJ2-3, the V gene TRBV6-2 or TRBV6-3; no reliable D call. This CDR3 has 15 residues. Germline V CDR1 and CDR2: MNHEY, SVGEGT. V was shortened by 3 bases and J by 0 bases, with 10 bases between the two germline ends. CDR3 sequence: CASSYRRLSTDTQYF. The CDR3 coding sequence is TGTGCCAGCAGTTATCGGCGCCTAAGCACAGATACGCAGTATTTT.

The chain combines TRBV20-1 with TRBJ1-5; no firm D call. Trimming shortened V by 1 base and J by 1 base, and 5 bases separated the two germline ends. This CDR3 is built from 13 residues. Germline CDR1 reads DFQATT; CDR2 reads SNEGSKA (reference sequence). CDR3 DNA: TGCAGTGCTAGAGGGGGAAGCAATCAGCCCCAGCATTTT. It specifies CSARGGSNQPQHF.

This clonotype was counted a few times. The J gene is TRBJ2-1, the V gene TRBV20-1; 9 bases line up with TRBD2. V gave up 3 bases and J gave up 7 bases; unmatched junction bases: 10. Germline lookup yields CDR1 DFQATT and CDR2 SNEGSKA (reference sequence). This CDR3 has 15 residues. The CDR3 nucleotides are TGCAGTGCTAGCTTGCCAGCGGGGGGAACAAATGAGCAGTTCTTC. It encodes CSASLPAGGTNEQFF.

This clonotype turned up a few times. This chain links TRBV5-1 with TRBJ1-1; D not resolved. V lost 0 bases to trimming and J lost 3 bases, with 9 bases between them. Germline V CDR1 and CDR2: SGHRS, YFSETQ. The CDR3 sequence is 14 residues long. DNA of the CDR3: TGCGCCAGCAGCTTGGTGTCGGGTGACACTGAAGCTTTCTTT. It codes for CASSLVSGDTEAFF.